This is a list of T cell receptor beta chains from one sample in a study of neurological immune-mediated disorders. One entry per CDR3 protein results from TCRdb running MiXCR on the 5' RACE reads. The sample contains 65,000 to 75,000 distinct CDR3 sequences, roughly 5% of which appear only once. Source material: PBMCs. These receptors originate from a human donor with multiple sclerosis. The donor label of this sample is uncertain. The CDR3 runs from the conserved cysteine through the conserved F or W. The order of the fields is CDR3 protein, CDR3 DNA, J gene, V gene, clone size, D gene. A D gene is named only where the DNA matches it firmly. Clone size appears in some rows only: once, few, many, or a class for an expanded clone.

cdr3_aa: CASSVPAGGSPLHF
cdr3_nt: TGCGCCAGCAGCGTCCCTGCGGGAGGCTCACCCCTCCACTTT
j_call: TRBJ1-6
v_call: TRBV5-1
clone_size: many
d_call: .

cdr3_aa: CASSLATGVNSPLHF
cdr3_nt: TGTGCCAGCAGCTTAGCCACGGGAGTTAATTCACCCCTCCACTTT
j_call: TRBJ1-6
v_call: TRBV13
clone_size: .
d_call: .

cdr3_aa: CASSFNSYNSPLHF
cdr3_nt: TGTGCCAGCAGTTTCAACTCATATAATTCACCCCTCCACTTT
j_call: TRBJ1-6
v_call: TRBV12-3/TRBV12-4
clone_size: many
d_call: .

cdr3_aa: CASRRTGVTNTEAFF
cdr3_nt: TGCGCCAGCAGAAGGACAGGGGTCACGAACACTGAAGCTTTCTTT
j_call: TRBJ1-1
v_call: TRBV5-1
clone_size: many
d_call: TRBD1

cdr3_aa: CASSLATGDTQYF
cdr3_nt: TGCGCCAGCAGCTTGGCCACAGGAGATACGCAGTATTTT
j_call: TRBJ2-3
v_call: TRBV5-1
clone_size: many
d_call: .

cdr3_aa: CASSLGQGGPNQPQHF
cdr3_nt: TGCGCCAGCAGCTTAGGGCAGGGAGGTCCCAATCAGCCCCAGCATTTT
j_call: TRBJ1-5
v_call: TRBV5-1
clone_size: many
d_call: .

cdr3_aa: CAISVYQGSFRMNTEAFF
cdr3_nt: TGTGCCATCAGTGTTTATCAGGGAAGTTTTCGGATGAACACTGAAGCTTTCTTT
j_call: TRBJ1-1
v_call: TRBV10-3
clone_size: .
d_call: .

cdr3_aa: CASSPRTARSTDTQYF
cdr3_nt: TGTGCCAGCAGCCCCCGGACAGCGAGGAGCACAGATACGCAGTATTTT
j_call: TRBJ2-3
v_call: TRBV5-5
clone_size: many
d_call: .

cdr3_aa: CASSQNGQLNEKLFF
cdr3_nt: TGTGCCAGCAGTCAGAATGGACAGCTAAATGAAAAACTGTTTTTT
j_call: TRBJ1-4
v_call: TRBV12-3/TRBV12-4
clone_size: many
d_call: .

cdr3_aa: CAISEAVGLSVGTNTEAFF
cdr3_nt: TGTGCCATCAGTGAGGCGGTGGGGCTCTCCGTGGGGACTAACACTGAAGCTTTCTTT
j_call: TRBJ1-1
v_call: TRBV10-3
clone_size: many
d_call: .

cdr3_aa: CASSLVATEAFF
cdr3_nt: TGCGCCAGCAGCTTGGTAGCCACTGAAGCTTTCTTT
j_call: TRBJ1-1
v_call: TRBV5-1
clone_size: many
d_call: .

cdr3_aa: CASEQGRGYNEQFF
cdr3_nt: TGTGCCAGCGAACAGGGACGGGGTTACAATGAGCAGTTCTTC
j_call: TRBJ2-1
v_call: TRBV6-5
clone_size: many
d_call: .

cdr3_aa: CSAREGWEQYF
cdr3_nt: TGCAGTGCTAGAGAGGGATGGGAGCAGTACTTC
j_call: TRBJ2-7
v_call: TRBV20-1
clone_size: few
d_call: .

cdr3_aa: CASSLTGSEDTQYF
cdr3_nt: TGTGCCAGCAGTCTCACAGGGTCGGAGGATACGCAGTATTTT
j_call: TRBJ2-3
v_call: TRBV12-3/TRBV12-4
clone_size: many
d_call: .

cdr3_aa: CSAGPPGAKNIQYF
cdr3_nt: TGCAGTGCTGGCCCCCCGGGGGCGAAAAACATTCAGTACTTC
j_call: TRBJ2-4
v_call: TRBV20-1
clone_size: many
d_call: .